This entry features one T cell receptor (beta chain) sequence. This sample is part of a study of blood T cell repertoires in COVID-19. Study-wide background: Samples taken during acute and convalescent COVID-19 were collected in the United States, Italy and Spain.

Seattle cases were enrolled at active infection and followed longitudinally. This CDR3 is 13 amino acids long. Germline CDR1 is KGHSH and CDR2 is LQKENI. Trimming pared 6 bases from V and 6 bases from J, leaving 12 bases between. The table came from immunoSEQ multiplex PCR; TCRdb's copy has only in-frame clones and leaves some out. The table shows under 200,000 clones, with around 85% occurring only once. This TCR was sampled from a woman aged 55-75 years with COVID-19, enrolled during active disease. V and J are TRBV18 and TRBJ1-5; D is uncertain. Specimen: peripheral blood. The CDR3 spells CASSPVNVQPQHF. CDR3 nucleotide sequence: TGTGCCAGCTCTCCGGTAAATGTTCAGCCCCAGCATTTT. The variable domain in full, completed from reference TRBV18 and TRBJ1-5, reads NAGVMQNPRHLVRRRGQEARLRCSPMKGHSHVYWYRQLPEEGLKFMVYLQKENIIDESGMPKERFSAEFPKEGPSILRIQQVVRGDSAAYFCASSPVNVQPQHFGDGTRLSIL.